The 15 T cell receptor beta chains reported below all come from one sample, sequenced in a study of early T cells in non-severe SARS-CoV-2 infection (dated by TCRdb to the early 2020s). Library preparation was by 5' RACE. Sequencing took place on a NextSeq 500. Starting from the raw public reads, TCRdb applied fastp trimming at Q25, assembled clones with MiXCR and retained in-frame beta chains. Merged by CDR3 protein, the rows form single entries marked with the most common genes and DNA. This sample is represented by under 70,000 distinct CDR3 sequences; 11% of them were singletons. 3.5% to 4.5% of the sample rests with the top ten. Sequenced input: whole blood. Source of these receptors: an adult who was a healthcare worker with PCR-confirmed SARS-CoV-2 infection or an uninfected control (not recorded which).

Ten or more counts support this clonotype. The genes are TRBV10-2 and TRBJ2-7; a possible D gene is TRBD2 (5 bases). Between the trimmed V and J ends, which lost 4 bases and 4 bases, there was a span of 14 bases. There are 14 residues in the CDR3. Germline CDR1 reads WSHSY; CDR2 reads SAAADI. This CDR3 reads CASSGRYSGYEQYF. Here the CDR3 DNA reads TGCGCCAGCAGTGGACGGTACTCGGGGTACGAGCAGTACTTC.

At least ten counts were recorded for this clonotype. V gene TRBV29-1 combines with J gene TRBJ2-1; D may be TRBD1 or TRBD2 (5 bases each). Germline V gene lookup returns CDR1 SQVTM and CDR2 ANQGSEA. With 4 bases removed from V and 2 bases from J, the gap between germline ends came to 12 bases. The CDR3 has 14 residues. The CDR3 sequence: CSVGTQGPYNEQFF. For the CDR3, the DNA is TGCAGCGTTGGCACTCAGGGACCCTACAATGAGCAGTTCTTC.

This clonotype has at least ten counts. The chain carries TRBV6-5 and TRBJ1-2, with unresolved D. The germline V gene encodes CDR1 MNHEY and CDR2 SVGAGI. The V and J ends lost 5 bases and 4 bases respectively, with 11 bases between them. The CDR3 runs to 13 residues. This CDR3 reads CASSLVEGYGYTF. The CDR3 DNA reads TGTGCCAGCAGTCTCGTTGAGGGCTATGGCTACACCTTC.

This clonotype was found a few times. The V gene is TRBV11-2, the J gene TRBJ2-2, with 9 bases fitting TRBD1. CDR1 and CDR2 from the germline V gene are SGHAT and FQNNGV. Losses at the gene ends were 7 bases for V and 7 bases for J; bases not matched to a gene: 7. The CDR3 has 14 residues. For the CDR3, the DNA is TGTGCCAGCACCGGGACAGGGTCGATCGGGGAGCTGTTTTTT. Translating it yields CASTGTGSIGELFF.

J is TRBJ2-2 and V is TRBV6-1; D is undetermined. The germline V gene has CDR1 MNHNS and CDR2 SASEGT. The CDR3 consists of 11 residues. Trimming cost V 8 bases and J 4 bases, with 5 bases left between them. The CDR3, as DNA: TGTGCCAGCTCTGGCACCGGGGAGCTGTTTTTT. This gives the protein CASSGTGELFF.

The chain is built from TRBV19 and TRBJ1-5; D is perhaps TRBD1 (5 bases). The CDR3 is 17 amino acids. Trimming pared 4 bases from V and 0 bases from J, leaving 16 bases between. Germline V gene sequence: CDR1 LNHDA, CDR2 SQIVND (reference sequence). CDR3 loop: CASSTPLTEYSNQPQHF. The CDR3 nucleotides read TGTGCCAGTAGTACTCCCCTGACAGAGTATAGCAATCAGCCCCAGCATTTT. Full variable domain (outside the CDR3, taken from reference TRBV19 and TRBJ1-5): DGGITQSPKYLFRKEGQNVTLSCEQNLNHDAMYWYRQDPGQGLRLIYYSQIVNDFQKGDIAEGYSVSREKKESFPLTVTSAQKNPTAFYLCASSTPLTEYSNQPQHFGDGTRLSIL.

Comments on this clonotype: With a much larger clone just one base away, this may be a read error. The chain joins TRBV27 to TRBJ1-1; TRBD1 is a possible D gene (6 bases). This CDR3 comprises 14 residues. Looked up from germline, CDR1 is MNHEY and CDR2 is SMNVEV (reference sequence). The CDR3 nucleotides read TGTGCCAGCAGTTTCAGGGGTCGGAACACTGAAGCTTACTTT. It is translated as CASSFRGRNTEAYF.

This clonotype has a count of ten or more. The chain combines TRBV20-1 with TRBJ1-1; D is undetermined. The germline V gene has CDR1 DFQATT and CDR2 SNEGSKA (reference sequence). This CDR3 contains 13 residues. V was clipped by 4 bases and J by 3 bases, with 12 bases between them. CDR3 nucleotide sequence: TGCAGTGCTATAGGATCGGGAGACACTGAAGCTTTCTTT. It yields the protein CSAIGSGDTEAFF.

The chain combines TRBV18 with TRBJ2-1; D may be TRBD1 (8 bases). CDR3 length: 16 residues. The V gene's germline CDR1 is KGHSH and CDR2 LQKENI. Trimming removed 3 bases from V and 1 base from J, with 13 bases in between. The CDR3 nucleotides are TGTGCCAGCTCACCCCAACAGGGGGGGTCCTACAATGAGCAGTTCTTC. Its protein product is CASSPQQGGSYNEQFF.

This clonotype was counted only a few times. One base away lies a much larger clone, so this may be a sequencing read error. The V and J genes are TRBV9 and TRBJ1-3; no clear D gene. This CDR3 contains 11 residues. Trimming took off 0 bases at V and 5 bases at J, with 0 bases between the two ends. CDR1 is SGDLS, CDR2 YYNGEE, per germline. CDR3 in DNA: TGTGCCAGCAGCGTAGGAAACACCATATATTTT. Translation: CASSVGNTIYF.

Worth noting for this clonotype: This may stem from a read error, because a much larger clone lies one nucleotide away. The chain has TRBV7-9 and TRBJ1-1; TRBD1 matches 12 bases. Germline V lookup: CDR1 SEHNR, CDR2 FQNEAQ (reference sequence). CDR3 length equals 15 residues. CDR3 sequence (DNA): TGTGCCAACAGCCCAGGGACAGGGGGCAGTACTGAAGCTTTCTTT. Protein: CANSPGTGGSTEAFF.

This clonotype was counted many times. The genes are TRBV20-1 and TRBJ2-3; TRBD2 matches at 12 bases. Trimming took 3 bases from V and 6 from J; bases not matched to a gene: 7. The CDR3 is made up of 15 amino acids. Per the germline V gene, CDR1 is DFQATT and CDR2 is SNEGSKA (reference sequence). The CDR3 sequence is CSARHSSGRGDTQYF. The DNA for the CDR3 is TGCAGTGCTAGGCACTCTAGCGGGAGGGGCGATACGCAGTATTTT.

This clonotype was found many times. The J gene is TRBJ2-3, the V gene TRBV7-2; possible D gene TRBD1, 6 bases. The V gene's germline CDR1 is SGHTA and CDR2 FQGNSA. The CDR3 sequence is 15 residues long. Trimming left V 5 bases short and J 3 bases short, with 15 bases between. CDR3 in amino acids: CASSRGLQGTDTQYF. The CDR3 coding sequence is TGTGCCAGCAGCCGGGGTCTCCAGGGGACAGATACGCAGTATTTT.

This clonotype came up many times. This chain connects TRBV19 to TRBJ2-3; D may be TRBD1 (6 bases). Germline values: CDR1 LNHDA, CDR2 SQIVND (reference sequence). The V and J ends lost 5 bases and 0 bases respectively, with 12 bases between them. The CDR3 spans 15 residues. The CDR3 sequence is CASSGGSASTDTQYF. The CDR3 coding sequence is TGTGCCAGTAGTGGGGGCTCCGCTAGCACAGATACGCAGTATTTT.

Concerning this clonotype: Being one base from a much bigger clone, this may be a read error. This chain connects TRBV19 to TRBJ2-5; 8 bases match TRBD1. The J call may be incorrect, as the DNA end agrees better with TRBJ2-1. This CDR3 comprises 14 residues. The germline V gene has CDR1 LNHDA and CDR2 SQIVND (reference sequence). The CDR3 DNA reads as TGTGCCAGCCGTACCGGACAGGGAACAGAGACCCAGTTCTTC. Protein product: CASRTGQGTETQFF.